These 3 T cell receptor beta chains share one sample of origin, sequenced in a study of T cell responses to AZD1222 COVID-19 vaccine. The table came from immunoSEQ multiplex PCR; TCRdb's copy has only in-frame clones and leaves some out. The sample includes roughly 150,000 clones, more than 85% of them seen just once. The sample here was peripheral blood, taken on day 0 of AZD1222 vaccination. Every receptor here comes from an adult in good health.

The chain employs TRBV29-1 and TRBJ1-1; D is possibly TRBD1 (5 bases). CDR1 SQVTM and CDR2 ANQGSEA come from the germline V gene. The CDR3 has 13 residues. Trimming left V 5 bases short and J 0 bases short, with 10 bases between. The CDR3, as DNA: TGCAGCGTTCAGAAGGGGTTGAACACTGAAGCTTTCTTT. It codes for CSVQKGLNTEAFF.

V usage is TRBV9 and J usage is TRBJ2-7; 13 bases match TRBD2. The germline CDR1 and CDR2 sequences are SGDLS and YYNGEE. The ends lost 4 bases at V and 0 bases at J; junction bases unmatched: 10. The CDR3 loop spans 18 amino acids. The CDR3: CASSKGQGLAGSSYEQYF. The CDR3 nucleotides are TGTGCCAGCAGCAAGGGACAGGGACTAGCGGGAAGCTCCTACGAGCAGTACTTC.

The J gene is TRBJ1-5, the V gene TRBV28, with a weak D call TRBD1 (5 bases). V was cut by 2 bases and J by 7 bases, with 18 bases left in between. The V gene's germline CDR1 is MDHEN and CDR2 SYDVKM. CDR3 length: 16 amino acids. The CDR3 is CASSLGGKIRSQPQHF. DNA of the CDR3: TGTGCCAGCAGTTTAGGGGGGAAAATTAGATCACAGCCCCAGCATTTT. The full variable domain, with the rest looked up from reference TRBV28 and TRBJ1-5, is DVKVTQSSRYLVKRTGEKVFLECVQDMDHENMFWYRQDPGLGLRLIYFSYDVKMKEKGDIPEGYSVSREKKERFSLILESASTNQTSMYLCASSLGGKIRSQPQHFGDGTRLSIL.